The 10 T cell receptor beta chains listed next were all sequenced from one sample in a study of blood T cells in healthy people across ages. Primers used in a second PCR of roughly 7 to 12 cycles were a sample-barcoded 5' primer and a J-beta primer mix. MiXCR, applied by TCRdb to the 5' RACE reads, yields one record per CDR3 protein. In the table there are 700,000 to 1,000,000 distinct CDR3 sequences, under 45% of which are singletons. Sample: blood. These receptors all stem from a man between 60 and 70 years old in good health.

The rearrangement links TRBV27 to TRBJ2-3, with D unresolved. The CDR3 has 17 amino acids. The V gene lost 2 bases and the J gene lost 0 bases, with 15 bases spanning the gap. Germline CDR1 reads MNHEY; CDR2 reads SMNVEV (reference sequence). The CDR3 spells CASSLTPAAPSTDTQYF. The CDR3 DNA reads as TGTGCCAGCAGTTTAACTCCGGCCGCTCCTAGCACAGATACGCAGTATTTT.

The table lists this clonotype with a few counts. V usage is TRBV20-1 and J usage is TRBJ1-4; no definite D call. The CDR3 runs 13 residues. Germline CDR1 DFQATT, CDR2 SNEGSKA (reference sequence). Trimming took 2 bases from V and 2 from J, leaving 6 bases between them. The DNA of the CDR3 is TGCAGTGCTAGATTGTGGACTAATGAAAAACTGTTTTTT. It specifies CSARLWTNEKLFF.

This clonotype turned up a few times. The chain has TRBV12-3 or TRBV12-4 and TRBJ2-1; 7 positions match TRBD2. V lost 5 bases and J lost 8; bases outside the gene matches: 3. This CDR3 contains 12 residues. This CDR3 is CASSMGGYEQFF. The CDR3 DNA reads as TGTGCCAGCAGTATGGGGGGGTATGAGCAGTTCTTC.

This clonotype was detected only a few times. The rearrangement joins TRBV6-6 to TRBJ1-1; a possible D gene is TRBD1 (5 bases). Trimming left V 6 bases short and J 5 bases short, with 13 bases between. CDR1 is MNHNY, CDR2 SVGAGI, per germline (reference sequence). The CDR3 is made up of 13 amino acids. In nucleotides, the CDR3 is TGTGCCAGCAGACCACAGGTCTTTACTGAAGCTTTCTTT. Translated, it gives CASRPQVFTEAFF.

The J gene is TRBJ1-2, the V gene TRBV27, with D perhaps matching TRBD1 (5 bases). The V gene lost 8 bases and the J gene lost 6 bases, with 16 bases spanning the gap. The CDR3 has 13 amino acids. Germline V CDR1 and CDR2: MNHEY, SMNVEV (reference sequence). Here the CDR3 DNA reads TGTGCCAGCCGTCTGGGGGGGGTGGATGGCTACACCTTC. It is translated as CASRLGGVDGYTF.

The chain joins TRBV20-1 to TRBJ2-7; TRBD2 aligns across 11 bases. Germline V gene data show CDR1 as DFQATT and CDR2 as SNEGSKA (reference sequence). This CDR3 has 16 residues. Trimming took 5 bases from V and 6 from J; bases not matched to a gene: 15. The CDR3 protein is CSASPQLLAGGSEQYF. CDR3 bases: TGCAGTGCTTCGCCCCAGCTTCTAGCGGGAGGCAGCGAGCAGTACTTC.

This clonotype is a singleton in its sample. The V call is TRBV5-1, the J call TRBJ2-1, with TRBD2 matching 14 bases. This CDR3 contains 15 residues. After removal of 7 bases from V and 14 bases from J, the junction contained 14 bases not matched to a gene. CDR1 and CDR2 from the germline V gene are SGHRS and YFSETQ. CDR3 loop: CASAERLAGGREEFF. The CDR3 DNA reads TGCGCCAGCGCCGAGAGACTAGCGGGGGGGAGGGAAGAGTTCTTC.

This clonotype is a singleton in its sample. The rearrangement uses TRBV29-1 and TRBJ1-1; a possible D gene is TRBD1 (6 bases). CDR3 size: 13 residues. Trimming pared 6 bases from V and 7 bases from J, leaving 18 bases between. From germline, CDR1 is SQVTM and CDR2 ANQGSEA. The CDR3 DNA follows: TGCAGCGTCGATAAAGGGGGACGGCTTGAAGCTTTCTTT. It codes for CSVDKGGRLEAFF.

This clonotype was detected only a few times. CDR3 sequence reads: CSASGGNYNEQFF. CDR3 sequence (DNA): TGCAGTGCTAGCGGGGGCAATTACAATGAGCAGTTCTTC. This sequence joins TRBV20-1 and TRBJ2-1; D is perhaps TRBD1 or TRBD2 (6 bases each). The CDR3 runs 13 residues. The V and J ends lost 3 bases and 4 bases respectively, with 10 bases between them. CDR1 DFQATT and CDR2 SNEGSKA come from the germline V gene (reference sequence).

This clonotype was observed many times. DNA of the CDR3: TGCAGTGCTAGAGTAGGGACCTATGGCTACACCTTC. As protein: CSARVGTYGYTF. The rearrangement links TRBV20-1 to TRBJ1-2; a possible D gene is TRBD1 (5 bases). Trimming took 1 base from V and 4 from J, leaving 7 bases between them. Looked up from germline, CDR1 is DFQATT and CDR2 is SNEGSKA (reference sequence). The CDR3 is made up of 12 amino acids.